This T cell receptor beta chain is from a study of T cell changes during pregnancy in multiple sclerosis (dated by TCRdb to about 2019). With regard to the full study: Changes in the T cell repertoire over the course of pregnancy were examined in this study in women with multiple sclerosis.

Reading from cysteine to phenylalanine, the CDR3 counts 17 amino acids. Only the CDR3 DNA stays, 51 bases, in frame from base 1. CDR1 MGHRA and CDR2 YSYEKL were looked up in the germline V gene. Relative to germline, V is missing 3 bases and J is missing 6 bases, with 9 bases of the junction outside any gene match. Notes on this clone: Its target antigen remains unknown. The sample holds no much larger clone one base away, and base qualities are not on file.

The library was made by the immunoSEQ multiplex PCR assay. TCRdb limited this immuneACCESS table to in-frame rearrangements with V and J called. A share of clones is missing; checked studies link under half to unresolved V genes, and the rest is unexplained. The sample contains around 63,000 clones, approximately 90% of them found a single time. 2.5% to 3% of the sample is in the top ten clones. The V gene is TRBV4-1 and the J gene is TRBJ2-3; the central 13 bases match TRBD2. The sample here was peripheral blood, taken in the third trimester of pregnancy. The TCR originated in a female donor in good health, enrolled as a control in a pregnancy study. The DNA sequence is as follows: TGCGCCAGCAGCCAGTACGGACTAGCGGGGGAAGGGGATACGCAGTATTTT. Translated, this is CASSQYGLAGEGDTQYF.